These 29 T cell receptor beta chains were all obtained from the same sample, sequenced in a study of OX40 agonist ivuxolimab in advanced cancers. Receptors were amplified or captured by the immunoSEQ multiplex PCR assay. The source is immuneACCESS, and TCRdb retained only in-frame sequences with V and J called. Part of the clones is not carried over; for the studies checked, unresolved V genes explain less than half of this, and the remainder is unexplained. A total of around 68,000 clones appear in this sample, roughly 84% of them only once. Roughly a sixth of the sample is held by the ten biggest clonotypes. The sample in question was CD4+ or CD8+ T cells sorted from blood, obtained in a trial of the OX40 agonist ivuxolimab. The receptors shown here come from an adult with an advanced solid tumor such as melanoma, head and neck, liver or kidney cancer.

DNA for the CDR3: TGTGCCAGCAGGTCCCGGGACAGGTTGGATGGCTACACCTTC. Encoded protein: CASRSRDRLDGYTF. The chain combines TRBV6-5 with TRBJ1-2, with 8 positions matching TRBD1. Germline V gives CDR1 MNHEY, CDR2 SVGAGI. Germline trimming cut 6 bases from V and 6 bases from J; bases unmatched to any gene: 9. CDR3 length: 14 amino acids.

The chain combines TRBV7-9 with TRBJ1-4; 9 bases line up with TRBD1. The V segment lost 5 bases and the J segment 5 bases; nucleotides outside the gene matches: 12. Germline V gene lookup returns CDR1 SEHNR and CDR2 FQNEAQ (reference sequence). The CDR3 consists of 17 residues. Written as DNA, the CDR3 is TGTGCCAGCAGCCCCCGGACAGGGGCGAAGCGAAATGAAAAACTGTTTTTT. Its protein is CASSPRTGAKRNEKLFF.

This chain connects TRBV7-2 to TRBJ1-5, with 9 positions matching TRBD1. The CDR3 contains 13 residues. Unmatched junction bases numbered 2, after V lost 5 bases and J lost 6 bases. Looked up from germline, CDR1 is SGHTA and CDR2 is FQGNSA. The CDR3, as DNA: TGTGCCAGCAGCCGGGACAGGGTTCAGCCCCAGCATTTT. It encodes CASSRDRVQPQHF.

The chain links TRBV10-2 to TRBJ2-1; the D call may be TRBD1 or TRBD2 (5 bases each). This CDR3 comprises 15 residues. CDR1 and CDR2 from the germline V gene are WSHSY and SAAADI. Trimming removed 3 bases at V and 5 bases at J, with 14 bases between. The CDR3 spells CASSDPGLINNEQFF. The CDR3 coding sequence is TGCGCCAGCAGTGACCCGGGGCTAATTAACAATGAGCAGTTCTTC.

The chain uses TRBV5-1 and TRBJ2-3; the match to TRBD1 covers 8 bases. The CDR3 consists of 15 residues. Looked up from germline, CDR1 is SGHRS and CDR2 is YFSETQ. With 5 bases clipped from V and 0 bases from J, the junction kept 5 bases outside the gene matches. The CDR3 protein is CASSFDRGSTDTQYF. In DNA, the CDR3 is TGCGCCAGCAGTTTCGACAGGGGTAGCACAGATACGCAGTATTTT.

V usage is TRBV2 and J usage is TRBJ2-2, with D unresolved. The CDR3 spans 15 residues. CDR1 SNHLY and CDR2 FYNNEI come from the germline V gene. V was cut by 6 bases and J by 0 bases, with 11 bases left in between. CDR3 sequence (DNA): TGTGCCAGCAGGAACGTACTTTCGAACACCGGGGAGCTGTTTTTT. This sequence encodes CASRNVLSNTGELFF. The entire variable domain, with the rest obtained from reference TRBV2 and TRBJ2-2, is as follows: EPEVTQTPSHQVTQMGQEVILRCVPISNHLYFYWYRQILGQKVEFLVSFYNNEISEKSEIFDDQFSVERPDGSNFTLKIRSTKLEDSAMYFCASRNVLSNTGELFFGEGSRLTVL.

The V and J genes are TRBV6-5 and TRBJ1-2; D unresolved. CDR3 length: 13 residues. Germline loops: CDR1 MNHEY, CDR2 SVGAGI. The ends were cut back, 6 bases at V and 4 bases at J, with 12 bases in the middle. CDR3 residues: CASRLDTRYGYTF. The CDR3 bases are TGTGCCAGCAGGCTCGACACCCGCTATGGCTACACCTTC.

The V gene is TRBV7-2, the J gene TRBJ1-3; 10 bases are a match to TRBD1. J lost 1 base, V lost 1 base, and 1 base had no gene match. Looked up from germline, CDR1 is SGHTA and CDR2 is FQGNSA. The length of the CDR3 is 16 residues. DNA for the CDR3: TGTGCCAGCAGCTTAGTGGGACAGGGGTCTGGAAACACCATATATTTT. Translation gives CASSLVGQGSGNTIYF.

The gene calls are TRBV28 and TRBJ1-4, with a possible D match to TRBD1 (5 bases). Germline V gene data show CDR1 as MDHEN and CDR2 as SYDVKM. The CDR3 has 13 residues. Trimming stripped 7 bases from V and 4 bases from J, with 10 bases between. CDR3 nucleotide sequence: TGTGCCAGCACCCGACAGTATAATGAAAAACTGTTTTTT. Translated: CASTRQYNEKLFF.

This clone was counted only a few times. V is TRBV19 and J is TRBJ2-3, with D possibly matching TRBD1 (8 bases). Germline V gene data show CDR1 as LNHDA and CDR2 as SQIVND (reference sequence). The V and J ends lost 5 bases and 6 bases respectively, with 15 bases between them. The CDR3 consists of 14 residues. The CDR3 sequence: CASSGQGGFDTQYF. For the CDR3, the DNA is TGTGCCAGTAGTGGACAGGGAGGGTTTGATACGCAGTATTTT.

The chain joins TRBV28 to TRBJ2-3; possible D gene TRBD2, 5 bases. Looked up from germline, CDR1 is MDHEN and CDR2 is SYDVKM. The CDR3 spans 16 residues. V was clipped by 8 bases and J by 3 bases, with 21 bases between them. CDR3 sequence: CASVGPSGIMTDTQYF. CDR3 coding DNA: TGTGCCAGCGTCGGACCATCCGGGATAATGACAGATACGCAGTATTTT.

CDR3 coding DNA: TGTGCCAGCAGCCCGGGACTAGCGGTTTCCTACGAGCAGTACTTC. It translates to CASSPGLAVSYEQYF. The chain carries TRBV5-5 and TRBJ2-7, with 11 nucleotides matching TRBD2. Per germline, CDR1 SGHKS and CDR2 YYEKEE (reference sequence). This CDR3 comprises 15 residues. V shed 4 bases and J 1 base; nucleotides not matched to a gene: 4.

This sequence joins TRBV19 and TRBJ1-2, with 9 nucleotides matching TRBD1. Trimming at V came to 10 bases and at J to 4 bases, leaving 10 bases not matched to a gene. Germline V gene data show CDR1 as LNHDA and CDR2 as SQIVND (reference sequence). There are 14 residues in the CDR3. The CDR3 coding sequence is TGTGCCACTCATATACAGGGGGCAGGCTATGGCTACACCTTC. It codes for CATHIQGAGYGYTF.

The chain has TRBV4-2 and TRBJ2-1, with D unresolved. This CDR3 comprises 16 residues. Germline V gene data show CDR1 as LGHNA and CDR2 as YNFKEQ. With 1 base removed from V and 2 bases from J, the gap between germline ends came to 12 bases. The CDR3, as DNA: TGTGCCAGCAGCCAAGTACCGAGAGGCCCCTACAATGAGCAGTTCTTC. Its protein product is CASSQVPRGPYNEQFF.

This clone was detected a few times. J is TRBJ2-1 and V is TRBV19, with D unresolved. From germline, CDR1 is LNHDA and CDR2 SQIVND (reference sequence). Trimming stripped 4 bases from V and 0 bases from J, with 13 bases between. This CDR3 is built from 16 residues. CDR3 residues: CASSTRRPNSYNEQFF. The CDR3 coding sequence is TGTGCCAGTAGTACCAGACGGCCAAACTCCTACAATGAGCAGTTCTTC.

The gene calls are TRBV5-1 and TRBJ1-1, with 12 bases aligning to TRBD1. The CDR3 sequence is 16 residues long. Per germline, CDR1 SGHRS and CDR2 YFSETQ. Losses at the gene ends were 4 bases for V and 0 bases for J; bases not matched to a gene: 4. The CDR3 nucleotides read TGCGCCAGCAGCGGGACAGGGGGCCCGATGAACACTGAAGCTTTCTTT. Its protein is CASSGTGGPMNTEAFF.

The chain couples TRBV5-4 to TRBJ1-2, with no clear D. This CDR3 is 15 amino acids long. V was trimmed by 3 bases and J by 5 bases, leaving 17 bases between them. The V gene's germline CDR1 is SGHNT and CDR2 YYREEE (reference sequence). Here the CDR3 DNA reads TGTGCCAGCAGCTCGGAATCAACGACGGCGTATGGCTACACCTTC. Translated: CASSSESTTAYGYTF.

This clone has just one count. The chain recombines TRBV6-5 with TRBJ1-2; 10 nucleotides align to TRBD1. Looked up from germline, CDR1 is MNHEY and CDR2 is SVGAGI. CDR3 length equals 15 residues. With V trimmed by 4 bases and J by 6 bases, 8 bases remained unmatched. CDR3 sequence: CASSWAPGQGNGYTF. The CDR3 DNA follows: TGTGCCAGCAGTTGGGCCCCGGGACAGGGGAATGGCTACACCTTC.

The chain has TRBV6-5 and TRBJ2-3; D gene unclear. The CDR3 loop spans 12 amino acids. V lost 0 bases and J 7 bases, leaving 5 bases between the germline ends. Germline V gives CDR1 MNHEY, CDR2 SVGAGI. The CDR3, as DNA: TGTGCCAGCAGTTACTCACGAAATACGCAGTATTTT. This gives the protein CASSYSRNTQYF.

The rearrangement joins TRBV5-1 to TRBJ2-1, with 8 positions matching TRBD2. Trimming removed 3 bases from V and 6 bases from J; junction bases left unmatched: 5. Germline V gives CDR1 SGHRS, CDR2 YFSETQ. There are 14 residues in the CDR3. CDR3 sequence (DNA): TGCGCCAGCAGCTCCGGGACTAGTAGCAATGAGCAGTTCTTC. Its translation: CASSSGTSSNEQFF.

The V gene is TRBV5-1, the J gene TRBJ2-7; 7 bases fit TRBD1. The CDR3 is 12 amino acids. Trimming removed 3 bases from V and 6 bases from J; junction bases left unmatched: 3. CDR1 is SGHRS and CDR2 is YFSETQ in the germline V gene. The CDR3: CASSWTGGEQYF. The CDR3 DNA sequence: TGCGCCAGCAGCTGGACAGGAGGCGAGCAGTACTTC.

This clone has just a few counts. The chain links TRBV5-6 to TRBJ2-3; 7 bases match TRBD1. The junction had 6 bases not matched to a gene; V was cut back by 1 base and J by 4 bases. This CDR3 has 15 amino acids. Germline CDR1 reads SGHDT; CDR2 reads YYEEEE. For the CDR3, the DNA is TGTGCCAGCAGCTTGCTAGGGCAGGGGGCAGATACGCAGTATTTT. Its translation is CASSLLGQGADTQYF.

Only one count was recorded for this clone. V usage is TRBV11-2 and J usage is TRBJ2-3; D is ambiguous. The CDR3 sequence is 14 residues long. The germline gives CDR1 SGHAT, CDR2 FQNNGV. V was pared by 1 base and J by 4 bases, with 9 bases between. The CDR3 bases are TGTGCCAGCAGCTTAGCTACCCGACCAGATACGCAGTATTTT. Translated: CASSLATRPDTQYF.

The chain is built from TRBV6-6 and TRBJ1-1, with D unresolved. Trimming cost V 2 bases and J 2 bases, with 6 bases left between them. The CDR3 is 13 residues long. CDR1 and CDR2 (germline): MNHNY, SVGAGI (reference sequence). The CDR3 DNA is TGTGCCAGCAGTTACGCACTTAACACTGAAGCTTTCTTT. It encodes CASSYALNTEAFF.

The chain employs TRBV19 and TRBJ2-5, with 9 bases that match TRBD1. The CDR3 is 16 residues long. Germline V gene data show CDR1 as LNHDA and CDR2 as SQIVND (reference sequence). The V segment lost 5 bases and the J segment 1 base; nucleotides outside the gene matches: 8. The CDR3 sequence: CASSPRRDRVQETQYF. Written as DNA, the CDR3 is TGTGCCAGTAGTCCCCGGAGGGACAGGGTCCAAGAGACCCAGTACTTC.

J is TRBJ2-1 and V is TRBV18; 10 bases map to TRBD2. The CDR3 sequence is 16 residues long. CDR1 is KGHSH and CDR2 is LQKENI in the germline V gene. V was clipped by 4 bases and J by 3 bases; unmatched bases: 6. The CDR3 region is CASSLTGTSDYNEQFF. The CDR3 DNA follows: TGTGCCAGCTCACTGACCGGGACTAGCGACTACAATGAGCAGTTCTTC. Combining the CDR3 with reference TRBV18 and TRBJ2-1 gives the whole variable domain NAGVMQNPRHLVRRRGQEARLRCSPMKGHSHVYWYRQLPEEGLKFMVYLQKENIIDESGMPKERFSAEFPKEGPSILRIQQVVRGDSAAYFCASSLTGTSDYNEQFFGPGTRLTVL.

The V gene is TRBV21-1, the J gene TRBJ2-1; the table calls TRBD2, which could not be checked here. TRBV21-1 is termed a pseudogene. The CDR3 has 14 amino acids. The CDR3 nucleotides read TGTGCCAGCGCGGGCGGGAGGGCGTACAATGAGCAGTTCTTC. This sequence encodes CASAGGRAYNEQFF.

This clone showed up just a few times. This chain joins TRBV5-1 and TRBJ2-7; perhaps TRBD2 as D (5 bases). V lost 1 base to trimming and J lost 0 bases, with 8 bases between them. The germline V gene has CDR1 SGHRS and CDR2 YFSETQ. The CDR3 contains 14 residues. In DNA form, the CDR3 reads TGCGCCAGCAGCTTGAGAGGGATCTCCTACGAGCAGTACTTC. Translated, it gives CASSLRGISYEQYF.

The V call is TRBV19, the J call TRBJ1-2; D possibly corresponds to TRBD1 (5 bases). Germline CDR1 and CDR2: LNHDA and SQIVND (reference sequence). The CDR3 is 15 residues long. CDR3 sequence: CASGLPTNRDYGYTF. The CDR3 DNA follows: TGTGCTTCGGGACTTCCTACCAATCGGGACTATGGCTACACCTTC.